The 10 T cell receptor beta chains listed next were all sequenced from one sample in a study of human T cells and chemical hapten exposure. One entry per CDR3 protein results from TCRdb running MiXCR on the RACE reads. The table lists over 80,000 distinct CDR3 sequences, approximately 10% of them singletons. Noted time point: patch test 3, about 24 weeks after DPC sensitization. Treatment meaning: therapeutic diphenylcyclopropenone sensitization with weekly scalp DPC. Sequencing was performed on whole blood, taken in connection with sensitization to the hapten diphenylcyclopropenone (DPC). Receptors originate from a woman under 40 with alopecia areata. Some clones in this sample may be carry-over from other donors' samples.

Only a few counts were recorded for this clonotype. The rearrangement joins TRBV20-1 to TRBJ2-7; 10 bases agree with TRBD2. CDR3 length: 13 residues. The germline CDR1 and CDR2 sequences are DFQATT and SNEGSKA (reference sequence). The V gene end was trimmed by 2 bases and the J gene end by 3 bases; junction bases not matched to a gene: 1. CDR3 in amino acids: CSARLAGVYEQYF. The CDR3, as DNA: TGCAGTGCTAGACTAGCGGGAGTCTACGAGCAGTACTTC.

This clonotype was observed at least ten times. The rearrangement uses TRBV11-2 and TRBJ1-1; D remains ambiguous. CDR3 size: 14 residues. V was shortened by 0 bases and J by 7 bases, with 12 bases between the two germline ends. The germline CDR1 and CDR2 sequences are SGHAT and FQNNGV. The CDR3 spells CASSLEGRGGEAFF. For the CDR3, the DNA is TGTGCCAGCAGCTTAGAAGGGAGAGGTGGTGAAGCTTTCTTT. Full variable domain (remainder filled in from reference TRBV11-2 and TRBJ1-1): EAGVAQSPRYKIIEKRQSVAFWCNPISGHATLYWYQQILGQGPKLLIQFQNNGVVDDSQLPKDRFSAERLKGVDSTLKIQPAKLEDSAVYLCASSLEGRGGEAFFGQGTRLTVV.

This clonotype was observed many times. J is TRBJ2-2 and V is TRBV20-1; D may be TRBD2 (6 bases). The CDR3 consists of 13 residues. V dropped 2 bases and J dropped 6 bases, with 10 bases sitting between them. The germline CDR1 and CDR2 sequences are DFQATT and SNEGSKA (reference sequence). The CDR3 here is CSARLPGAGELFF. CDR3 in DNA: TGCAGTGCTAGACTCCCGGGGGCCGGGGAGCTGTTTTTT.

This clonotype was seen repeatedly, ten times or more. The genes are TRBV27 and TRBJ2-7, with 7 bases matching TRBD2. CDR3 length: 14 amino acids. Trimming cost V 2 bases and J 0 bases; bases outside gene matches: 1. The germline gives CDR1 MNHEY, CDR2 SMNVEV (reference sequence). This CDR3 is CASSLGGSSYEQYF. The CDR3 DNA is TGTGCCAGCAGTTTAGGCGGGAGCTCCTACGAGCAGTACTTC.

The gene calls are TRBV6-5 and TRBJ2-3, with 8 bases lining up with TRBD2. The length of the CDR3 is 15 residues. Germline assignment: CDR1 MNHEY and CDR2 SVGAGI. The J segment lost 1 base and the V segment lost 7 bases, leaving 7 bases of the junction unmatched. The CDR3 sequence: CASTLLSGGTDTQYF. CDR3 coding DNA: TGTGCCAGCACCCTTCTTAGCGGGGGCACAGATACGCAGTATTTT.

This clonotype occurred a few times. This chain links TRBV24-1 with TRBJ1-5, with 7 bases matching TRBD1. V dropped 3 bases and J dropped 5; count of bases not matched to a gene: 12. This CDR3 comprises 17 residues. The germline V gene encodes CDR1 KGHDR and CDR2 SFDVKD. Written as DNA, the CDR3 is TGTGCCACCAGTGATACCCGACAGGGTAGTTACCATCAGCCCCAGCATTTT. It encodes CATSDTRQGSYHQPQHF.

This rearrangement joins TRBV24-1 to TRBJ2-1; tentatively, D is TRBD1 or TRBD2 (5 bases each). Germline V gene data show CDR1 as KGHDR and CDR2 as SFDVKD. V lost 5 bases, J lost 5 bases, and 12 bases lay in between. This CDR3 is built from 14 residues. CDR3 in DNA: TGTGCCACCAGTGGAGGGGCCCCAAACAATGAGCAGTTCTTC. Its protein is CATSGGAPNNEQFF.

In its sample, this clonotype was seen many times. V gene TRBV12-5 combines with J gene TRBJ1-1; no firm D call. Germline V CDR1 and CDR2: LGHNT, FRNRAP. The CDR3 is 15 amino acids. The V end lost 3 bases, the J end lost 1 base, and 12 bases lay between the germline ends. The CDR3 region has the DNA TGTGCTAGTGGTTTTGGCTCAGGAAGGAACACTGAAGCTTTCTTT. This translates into CASGFGSGRNTEAFF.

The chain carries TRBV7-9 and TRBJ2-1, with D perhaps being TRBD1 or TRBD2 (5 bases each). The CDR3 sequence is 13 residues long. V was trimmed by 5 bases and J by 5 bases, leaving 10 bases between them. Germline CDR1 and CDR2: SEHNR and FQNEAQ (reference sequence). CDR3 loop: CASSPWGNNEQFF. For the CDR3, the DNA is TGTGCCAGCAGCCCGTGGGGGAACAATGAGCAGTTCTTC.

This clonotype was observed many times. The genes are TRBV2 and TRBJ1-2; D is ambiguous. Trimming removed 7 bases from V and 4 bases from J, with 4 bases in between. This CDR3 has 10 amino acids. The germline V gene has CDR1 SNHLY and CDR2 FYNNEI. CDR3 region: CASKSYGYTF. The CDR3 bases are TGTGCCAGCAAGAGCTATGGCTACACCTTC.